The 15 T cell receptor beta chains listed next were all sequenced from one sample in a study of T cell responses to AZD1222 COVID-19 vaccine. Libraries were prepared by immunoSEQ multiplex PCR; TCRdb keeps only in-frame clonotypes and omits some of them. This table holds under 150,000 clones, roughly 90% found once. The sample in question was peripheral blood, obtained on day 0 of AZD1222 vaccination. The receptors come from an adult in good health.

The J gene is TRBJ1-5, the V gene TRBV6-1, with 9 bases that match TRBD1. Per the germline V gene, CDR1 is MNHNS and CDR2 is SASEGT. The CDR3 spans 16 residues. V shed 3 bases, J shed 6 bases, and the junction held 9 bases outside the gene matches. CDR3 in amino acids: CASSDPGQGGGQPQHF. The CDR3 bases are TGTGCCAGCAGTGATCCGGGACAGGGCGGGGGTCAGCCCCAGCATTTT.

This sequence joins TRBV18 and TRBJ1-2; 7 bases match TRBD1. The CDR3 extends over 13 amino acids. The germline CDR1 and CDR2 sequences are KGHSH and LQKENI. Trimming cost V 3 bases and J 2 bases; bases outside gene matches: 0. CDR3 coding DNA: TGTGCCAGCTCACCGACAGGGAACTATGGCTACACCTTC. As protein: CASSPTGNYGYTF. Using reference TRBV18 and TRBJ1-2 for the parts outside the CDR3, the full variable domain is NAGVMQNPRHLVRRRGQEARLRCSPMKGHSHVYWYRQLPEEGLKFMVYLQKENIIDESGMPKERFSAEFPKEGPSILRIQQVVRGDSAAYFCASSPTGNYGYTFGSGTRLTVV.

The chain is built from TRBV29-1 and TRBJ1-2, with 7 bases lining up with TRBD1. The ends lost 5 bases at V and 8 bases at J; junction bases unmatched: 14. Germline V gene lookup returns CDR1 SQVTM and CDR2 ANQGSEA. This CDR3 has 14 residues. The CDR3 loop reads CSVLWKTGLGGYTF. In nucleotides, the CDR3 is TGCAGCGTTCTTTGGAAGACAGGGTTGGGCGGCTACACCTTC.

The CDR3 nucleotides read TGTGCTAGTGTGGAGGGGAGAACAGATACGCAGTATTTT. The encoded protein is CASVEGRTDTQYF. The chain recombines TRBV12-5 with TRBJ2-3; D may be TRBD2 (6 bases). CDR3 length equals 13 residues. With 7 bases removed from V and 3 bases from J, the gap between germline ends came to 11 bases. Germline V gene data show CDR1 as LGHNT and CDR2 as FRNRAP.

The V and J genes are TRBV18 and TRBJ1-1, with D possibly TRBD1 on 5 matching bases. With 3 bases removed from V and 3 bases from J, the gap between germline ends came to 8 bases. The CDR3 covers 13 residues. Looked up from germline, CDR1 is KGHSH and CDR2 is LQKENI. The CDR3 DNA is TGTGCCAGCTCACCGACAGTCGACACTGAAGCTTTCTTT. Translating it yields CASSPTVDTEAFF.

The V and J genes are TRBV5-1 and TRBJ1-2; D may be TRBD1 (6 bases). Deletions cut 2 bases from V and 5 bases from J, with 10 bases between. This CDR3 spans 13 amino acids. CDR1 is SGHRS and CDR2 is YFSETQ in the germline V gene. Here the CDR3 DNA reads TGCGCCAGCAGCTTCGATACAGGGTATGGCTACACCTTC. Amino acid sequence: CASSFDTGYGYTF.

The rearrangement joins TRBV18 to TRBJ1-6; 9 bases line up with TRBD1. Germline V gene sequence: CDR1 KGHSH, CDR2 LQKENI. There are 14 residues in the CDR3. V was clipped by 2 bases and J by 7 bases; unmatched bases: 0. The CDR3 is CASSPDRGNSPLHF. In nucleotides, the CDR3 is TGTGCCAGCTCACCAGACAGGGGGAATTCACCCCTCCACTTT.

This chain uses TRBV11-3 with TRBJ2-5; the D gene is possibly TRBD2 (6 bases). Germline V CDR1 and CDR2: SGHNT, YENEEA. The CDR3 has 12 residues. Trimming took 4 bases from V and 4 from J, leaving 7 bases between them. CDR3 bases: TGTGCCAGCAGCTCGGAGGGAGAGACCCAGTACTTC. It specifies CASSSEGETQYF.

The chain has TRBV29-1 and TRBJ1-2; D not resolved. The CDR3 is made up of 8 amino acids. Looked up from germline, CDR1 is SQVTM and CDR2 is ANQGSEA. Trimming stripped 5 bases from V and 11 bases from J, with 6 bases between. CDR3 in DNA: TGCAGCGTTCCCGGTTACACCTTC. Its translation is CSVPGYTF.

This chain links TRBV19 with TRBJ1-1; D might be TRBD1 (5 bases). V was trimmed by 1 base and J by 8 bases, leaving 8 bases between them. Germline CDR1 is LNHDA and CDR2 is SQIVND (reference sequence). This CDR3 region has 12 residues. CDR3 residues: CASSIAAGEAFF. The DNA of the CDR3 is TGTGCCAGTAGTATAGCGGCAGGGGAAGCTTTCTTT.

This clone came up a few times. V usage is TRBV19 and J usage is TRBJ1-5; the match to TRBD1 covers 9 bases. CDR1 and CDR2 from the germline V gene are LNHDA and SQIVND (reference sequence). After removal of 5 bases from V and 4 bases from J, the junction contained 9 bases not matched to a gene. The CDR3 runs 16 residues. CDR3 in amino acids: CASSLDGTGKNQPQHF. The CDR3, as DNA: TGTGCCAGTAGTCTCGACGGGACAGGGAAAAATCAGCCCCAGCATTTT.

Here the CDR3 reads CASSSSRDTPYEQYF. For the CDR3, the DNA is TGTGCCAGCAGCAGTAGCCGGGACACCCCCTACGAGCAGTACTTC. This rearrangement joins TRBV9 to TRBJ2-7; TRBD1 is a possible D gene (6 bases). CDR3 length: 15 residues. V lost 4 bases and J 2 bases, leaving 16 bases between the germline ends. Germline assignment: CDR1 SGDLS and CDR2 YYNGEE.

V gene TRBV3-1 (or the pseudogene TRBV3-2) combines with J gene TRBJ1-4; 7 nucleotides agree with TRBD1. The CDR3 runs 14 residues. J gave up 7 bases and V 6 bases, and 8 bases lay outside the gene matches. From germline, CDR1 is LGHDT and CDR2 YNNKEL (reference sequence). The CDR3 protein is CASSRGTATEKLFF. The CDR3 nucleotides read TGTGCCAGCAGTCGAGGGACAGCCACTGAAAAACTGTTTTTT.

This chain connects TRBV15 to TRBJ2-5; no definite D call. The V gene's germline CDR1 is LNHNV and CDR2 YYDKDF (reference sequence). The CDR3 runs to 15 residues. Trimming cost V 0 bases and J 1 base, with 9 bases left between them. Written as DNA, the CDR3 is TGTGCCACCAGCAGAGATTCGGGTTTCCAAGAGACCCAGTACTTC. It translates to CATSRDSGFQETQYF.

The genes are TRBV6-6 and TRBJ2-2, with D tentatively TRBD2 (6 bases). Trimming shortened V by 6 bases and J by 6 bases, and 11 bases separated the two germline ends. The CDR3 loop spans 13 amino acids. Germline lookup yields CDR1 MNHNY and CDR2 SVGAGI (reference sequence). CDR3 in DNA: TGTGCCAGCAGCGGGGCGGGGCCCGGGGAGCTGTTTTTT. Translated, it gives CASSGAGPGELFF.